A single sample is the source of the 16 T cell receptor beta chains below, sequenced in a study of tumor-infiltrating lymphocytes in primary liver carcinoma. TCR beta cDNA came from approximately 0.55 ug total RNA, primed with a constant-region primer. Three nested multiplex PCR rounds of slightly modified ARM-PCR generated TCR beta libraries. TRBV1-TRBV30 forward primers and a C-beta reverse primer were used in the first two PCR rounds, which each ran for 9 to 10 cycles. Each CDR3 protein is one row after TCRdb ran MiXCR on the multiplex PCR reads. This table has over 100,000 distinct CDR3 sequences, 55% to 70% appearing once. Without any cell sorting, roughly 20-32 mg of bulk tissue yielded co-extracted RNA and DNA. Material: tumor-adjacent normal liver tissue. These receptors all come from a woman aged 55-70 years with primary liver carcinoma and hepatitis B virus infection.

The CDR3: CASSEVPEDNQPQYF. The CDR3 DNA sequence: TGTGCCAGCAGTGAAGTGCCTGAGGACAATCAGCCCCAGTATTTT. V usage is TRBV6-1 and J usage is TRBJ1-5, with D possibly being TRBD1 (5 bases). The J call is in doubt because the DNA end fits TRBJ2-3 better. The CDR3 is 15 amino acids. Germline assignment: CDR1 MNHNS and CDR2 SASEGT.

Note on this clonotype: The junction differs from germline at one of its ends, possibly a read error. The chain carries TRBV11-2 and TRBJ2-3; 9 nucleotides line up with TRBD2. Germline CDR1 is SGHAT and CDR2 is FQNNGV. This CDR3 is built from 16 residues. CDR3 sequence reads: CASTYGSGSLSDMQYF. As DNA, the CDR3 is TGTGCCAGCACCTATGGTAGCGGGAGTTTGTCAGATATGCAGTATTTT.

Judged by abundance, this clonotype is medium-sized. The J gene is TRBJ2-5, the V gene TRBV11-2; TRBD2 might be the D (5 bases). This CDR3 comprises 14 residues. Germline V CDR1 and CDR2: SGHAT, FQNNGV. Trimming pared 3 bases from V and 1 base from J, leaving 9 bases between. The CDR3 DNA follows: TGTGCCAGCAGCTTGGAGGCGGCCCAAGAGACCCAGTACTTC. Residues: CASSLEAAQETQYF.

This clonotype was seen only a few times. This CDR3 reads CASSLRVGATNEKLFF. The CDR3 region has the DNA TGCGCCAGCAGCTTACGGGTCGGGGCAACTAATGAAAAACTGTTTTTT. The rearrangement uses TRBV5-1 and TRBJ1-4; no definite D call. Looked up from germline, CDR1 is SGHRS and CDR2 is YFSETQ. Between the trimmed V and J ends, which lost 2 bases and 0 bases, there was a span of 11 bases. The CDR3 spans 16 residues.

On this clonotype: Since the CDR3 does not end with the conserved phenylalanine or tryptophan, this likely comes from a read error. The chain has TRBV4-1 and TRBJ2-2; 10 bases are shared with TRBD1. Per the germline V gene, CDR1 is MGHRA and CDR2 is YSYEKL. This CDR3 comprises 15 residues. Trimming at V came to 4 bases and at J to 6 bases, leaving 5 bases not matched to a gene. This chain's CDR3 is CASSPDRGFPGELFP. The CDR3 DNA is TGCGCCAGCAGCCCGGACAGGGGGTTCCCCGGGGAGCTGTTTCCT.

For this clonotype: The junction does not match germline at one end; this may be a read error. The V call is TRBV7-9, the J call TRBJ1-2, with 8 bases aligning to TRBD1. Looked up from germline, CDR1 is SEHNR and CDR2 is FQNEAQ (reference sequence). The length of the CDR3 is 13 residues. The CDR3 sequence is CANSQTGEGDYTF. Written as DNA, the CDR3 is TGTGCCAACAGCCAGACAGGGGAGGGTGACTACACCTTC.

The J gene is TRBJ1-2, the V gene TRBV19; D is ambiguous. CDR1 LNHDA and CDR2 SQIVND come from the germline V gene (reference sequence). With 4 bases removed from V and 7 bases from J, the gap between germline ends came to 7 bases. This CDR3 contains 11 residues. In DNA, the CDR3 is TGTGCCAGTAGTACTGCGGGTGGCTACACCTTC. As protein: CASSTAGGYTF.

This clonotype was detected ten times or more. The J gene is TRBJ2-7, the V gene TRBV13; 9 nucleotides match TRBD1. Trimming removed 4 bases from V and 5 bases from J; junction bases left unmatched: 6. Germline V gene lookup returns CDR1 PRHDT and CDR2 FYEKMQ (reference sequence). This CDR3 has 14 amino acids. The CDR3 loop reads CASSSRDRVHEQYF. DNA for the CDR3: TGTGCCAGCAGCTCCCGGGACAGGGTACACGAGCAGTACTTC.

This chain uses TRBV28 with TRBJ1-2, with a weak D call TRBD1 (5 bases). Germline V lookup: CDR1 MDHEN, CDR2 SYDVKM. The CDR3 is made up of 14 amino acids. Trimming took off 6 bases at V and 0 bases at J, with 11 bases between the two ends. CDR3 protein: CASSHGASNYGYTF. CDR3 nucleotides: TGTGCCAGCAGCCATGGGGCCTCTAACTATGGCTACACCTTC.

The V gene is TRBV21-1, the J gene TRBJ2-7; the table names TRBD2, a call not compared with the DNA. TRBV21-1 is flagged as a pseudogene. There are 17 residues in the CDR3. The CDR3: CASSKRGPTMRSYEQYF. In nucleotides, the CDR3 is TGTGCCAGCAGCAAAAGGGGCCCGACAATGAGGTCCTACGAGCAGTACTTC.

The sample holds many counts of this clonotype. J is TRBJ1-2 and V is TRBV6-5; 9 nucleotides line up with TRBD1. V gave up 6 bases and J gave up 4 bases; unmatched junction bases: 9. CDR3 length: 15 amino acids. The germline gives CDR1 MNHEY, CDR2 SVGAGI. CDR3 nucleotides: TGTGCCAGCAGGAACCCGGGACAGGGTGGCTATGGCTACACCTTC. Translation gives CASRNPGQGGYGYTF.

Turning to this clonotype: A junction end diverges from the germline sequence, so it may reflect a read error. The rearrangement links TRBV13 to TRBJ1-2; no clear D. Germline CDR1 reads PRHDT; CDR2 reads FYEKMQ (reference sequence). The CDR3 has 14 amino acids. CDR3 amino acids: CASSLVGSSYGYAF. The CDR3 nucleotides are TGTGCCAGCAGCTTAGTGGGCTCCAGCTATGGCTACGCCTTC.

A single count supports this clonotype. A junction boundary mismatches the germline segment, possibly from a read error. The genes are TRBV11-2 and TRBJ2-3; the match to TRBD2 covers 7 bases. Germline-derived CDR1 and CDR2 are SGHAT and FQNNGV. CDR3 length: 15 amino acids. The CDR3 here is CASGFGLGHTDMQYF. In DNA form, the CDR3 reads TGTGCCAGCGGCTTCGGACTAGGACACACAGATATGCAGTATTTT.

With regard to this clonotype: The conserved final phenylalanine or tryptophan is absent from the CDR3, which likely points to a read error. The rearrangement uses TRBV11-2 and TRBJ2-1; D is ambiguous. The end of the DNA aligns better with TRBJ2-7, so the J call may be wrong. This CDR3 is 17 amino acids long. Germline loops: CDR1 SGHAT, CDR2 FQNNGV. Written as DNA, the CDR3 is TGTGCCAGCAGCTTTACCCCACTGAGGAGCTCCTACAATGAACAGTACGTC. This encodes CASSFTPLRSSYNEQYV.

The rearrangement joins TRBV29-1 to TRBJ2-3, with 8 bases identical to TRBD2. CDR3 length equals 13 residues. The trim removed 5 bases at V and 7 bases at J, leaving 8 bases unmatched. The germline gives CDR1 SQVTM, CDR2 ANQGSEA. The DNA of the CDR3 is TGCAGCGTTATATCTCCTAGCGGGTATACGCAGTATTTT. Protein sequence: CSVISPSGYTQYF.

A word on this clonotype: Because the CDR3 is missing its conserved closing phenylalanine or tryptophan, this is likely a read error. Because the CDR3's place on the DNA is in doubt, the DNA is left out and the CDR3 is given as listed by TCRdb. The rearrangement links TRBV21-1 to TRBJ2-2. TRBV21-1 is described as a pseudogene. The CDR3 numbers 14 amino acids, ends counted. The CDR3 loop reads CASSKGLTGGELSL.